This T cell receptor (beta chain) stems from a study of PD-1 blockade in classical Hodgkin lymphoma. Of note for this clone: Its target is not known.

The patients all showed relapse after autologous stem cell transplantation, while their brentuximab vedotin exposure varied. The V and J ends lost 4 bases and 6 bases, in that order; junction bases with no gene match: 18. CDR1 and CDR2 (germline): SGHRS, YFSETQ. This CDR3 spans 18 amino acids. Study-wide results and caveats: Patients excluded were those beginning nivolumab under 1 year after ASCT. Complete responders started with a diversity level that resembled newly diagnosed patients at baseline. Relapsed/refractory patients reportedly had the lowest baseline TCR diversity, below newly diagnosed patients, who were below healthy donors. The study found that TCR diversity rose significantly by C4D1 in CD4+ but not CD8+ cells.

Clones were read by immunoSEQ multiplex PCR, and TCRdb kept only the in-frame ones, dropping some. The sample includes 120,000 to 150,000 clones, about 81% of them seen just once. The sequences come from peripheral blood mononuclear cells (PBMCs), collected before the second cycle of nivolumab. This TCR was recovered from a human donor with classical Hodgkin lymphoma. The V call is TRBV5-1, the J call TRBJ1-4; 7 bases are shared with TRBD1. Here the CDR3 DNA reads TGCGCCAGCAGCAACGACCCGACAGGGAGGCTGTGGGATGAAAAACTGTTTTTT. Its translation: CASSNDPTGRLWDEKLFF.